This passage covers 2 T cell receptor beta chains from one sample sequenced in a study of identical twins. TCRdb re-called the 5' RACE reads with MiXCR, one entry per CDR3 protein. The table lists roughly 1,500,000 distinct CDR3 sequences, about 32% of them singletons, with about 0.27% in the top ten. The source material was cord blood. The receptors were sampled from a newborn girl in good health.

The CDR3 loop reads CASSQEGVGVYEQYF. DNA for the CDR3: TGTGCCAGCAGCCAAGAGGGGGTCGGGGTCTACGAGCAGTACTTC. This sequence joins TRBV3-1 and TRBJ2-7; D tentatively fits TRBD1 or TRBD2 (5 bases each). Germline V lookup: CDR1 LGHDT, CDR2 YNNKEL (reference sequence). The CDR3 runs to 15 residues. Trimming removed 0 bases at V and 3 bases at J, with 12 bases between.

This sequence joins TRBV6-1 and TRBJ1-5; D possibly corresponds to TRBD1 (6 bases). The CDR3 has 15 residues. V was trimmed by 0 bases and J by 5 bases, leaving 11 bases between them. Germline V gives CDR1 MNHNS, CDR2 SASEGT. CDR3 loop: CASSEAGHLYQPQHF. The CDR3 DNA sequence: TGTGCCAGCAGTGAAGCGGGACACTTGTATCAGCCCCAGCATTTT.